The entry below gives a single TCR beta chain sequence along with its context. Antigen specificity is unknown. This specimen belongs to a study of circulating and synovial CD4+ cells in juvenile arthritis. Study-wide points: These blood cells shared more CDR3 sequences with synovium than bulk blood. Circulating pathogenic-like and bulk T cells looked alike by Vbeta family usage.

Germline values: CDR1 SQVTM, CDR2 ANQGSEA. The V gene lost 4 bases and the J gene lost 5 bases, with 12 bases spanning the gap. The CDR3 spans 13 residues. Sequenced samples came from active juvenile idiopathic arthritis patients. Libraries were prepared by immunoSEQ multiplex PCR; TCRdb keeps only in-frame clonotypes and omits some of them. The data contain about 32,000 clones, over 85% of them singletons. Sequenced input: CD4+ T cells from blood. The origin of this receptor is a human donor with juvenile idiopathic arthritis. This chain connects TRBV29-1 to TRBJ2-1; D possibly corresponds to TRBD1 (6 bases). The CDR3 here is CSVARGFHNEQFF. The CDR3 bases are TGCAGCGTTGCGAGGGGGTTTCACAATGAGCAGTTCTTC.